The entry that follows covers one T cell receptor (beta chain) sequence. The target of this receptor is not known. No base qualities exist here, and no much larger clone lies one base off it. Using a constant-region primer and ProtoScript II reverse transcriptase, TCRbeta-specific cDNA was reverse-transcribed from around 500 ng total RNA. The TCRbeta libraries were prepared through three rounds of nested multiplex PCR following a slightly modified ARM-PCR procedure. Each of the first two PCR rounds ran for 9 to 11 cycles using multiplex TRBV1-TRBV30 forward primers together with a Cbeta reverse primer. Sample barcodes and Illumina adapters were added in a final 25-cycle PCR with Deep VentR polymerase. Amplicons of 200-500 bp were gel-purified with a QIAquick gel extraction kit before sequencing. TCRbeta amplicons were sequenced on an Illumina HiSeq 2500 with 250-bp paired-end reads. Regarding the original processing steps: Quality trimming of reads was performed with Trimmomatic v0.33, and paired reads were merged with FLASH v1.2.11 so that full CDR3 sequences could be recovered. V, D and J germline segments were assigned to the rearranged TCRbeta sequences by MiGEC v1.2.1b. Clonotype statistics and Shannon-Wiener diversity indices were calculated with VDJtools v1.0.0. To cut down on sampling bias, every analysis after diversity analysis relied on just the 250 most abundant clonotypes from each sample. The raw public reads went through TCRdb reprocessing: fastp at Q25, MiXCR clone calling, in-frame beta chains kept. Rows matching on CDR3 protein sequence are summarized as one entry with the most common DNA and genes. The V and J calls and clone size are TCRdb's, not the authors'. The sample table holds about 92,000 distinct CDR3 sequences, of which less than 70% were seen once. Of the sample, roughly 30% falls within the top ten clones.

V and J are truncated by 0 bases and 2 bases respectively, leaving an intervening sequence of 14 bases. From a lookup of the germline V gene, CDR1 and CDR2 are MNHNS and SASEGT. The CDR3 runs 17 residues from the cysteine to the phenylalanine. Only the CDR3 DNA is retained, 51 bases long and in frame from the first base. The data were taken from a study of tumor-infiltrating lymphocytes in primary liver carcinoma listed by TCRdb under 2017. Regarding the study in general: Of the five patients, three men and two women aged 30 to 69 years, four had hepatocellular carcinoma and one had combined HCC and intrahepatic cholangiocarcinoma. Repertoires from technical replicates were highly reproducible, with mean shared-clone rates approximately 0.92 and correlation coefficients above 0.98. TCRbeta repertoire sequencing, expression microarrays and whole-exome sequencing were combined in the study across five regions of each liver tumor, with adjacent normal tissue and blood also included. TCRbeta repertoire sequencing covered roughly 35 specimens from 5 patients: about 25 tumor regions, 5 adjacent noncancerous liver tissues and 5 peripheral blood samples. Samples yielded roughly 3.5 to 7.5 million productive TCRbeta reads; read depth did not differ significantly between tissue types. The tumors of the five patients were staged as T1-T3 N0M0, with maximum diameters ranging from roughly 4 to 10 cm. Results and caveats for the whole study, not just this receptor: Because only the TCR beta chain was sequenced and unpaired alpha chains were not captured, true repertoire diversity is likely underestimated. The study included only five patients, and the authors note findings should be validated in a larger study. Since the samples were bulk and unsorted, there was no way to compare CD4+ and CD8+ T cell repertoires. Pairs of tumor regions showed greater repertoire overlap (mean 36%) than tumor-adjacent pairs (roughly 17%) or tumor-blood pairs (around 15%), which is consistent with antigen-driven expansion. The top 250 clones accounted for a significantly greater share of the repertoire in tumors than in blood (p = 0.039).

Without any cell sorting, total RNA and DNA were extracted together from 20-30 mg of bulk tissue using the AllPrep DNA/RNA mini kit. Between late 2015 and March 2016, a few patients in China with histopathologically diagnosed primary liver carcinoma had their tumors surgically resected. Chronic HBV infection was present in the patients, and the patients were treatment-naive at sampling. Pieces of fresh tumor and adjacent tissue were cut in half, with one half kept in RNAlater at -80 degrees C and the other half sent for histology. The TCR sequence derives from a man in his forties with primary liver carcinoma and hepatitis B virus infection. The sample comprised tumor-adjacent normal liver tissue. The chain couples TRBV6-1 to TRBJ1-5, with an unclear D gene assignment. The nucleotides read TGTGCCAGCAGTGAAGCGCCGGGGATGGACTGCAATCAGCCCCAGCATTTT. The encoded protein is CASSEAPGMDCNQPQHF.